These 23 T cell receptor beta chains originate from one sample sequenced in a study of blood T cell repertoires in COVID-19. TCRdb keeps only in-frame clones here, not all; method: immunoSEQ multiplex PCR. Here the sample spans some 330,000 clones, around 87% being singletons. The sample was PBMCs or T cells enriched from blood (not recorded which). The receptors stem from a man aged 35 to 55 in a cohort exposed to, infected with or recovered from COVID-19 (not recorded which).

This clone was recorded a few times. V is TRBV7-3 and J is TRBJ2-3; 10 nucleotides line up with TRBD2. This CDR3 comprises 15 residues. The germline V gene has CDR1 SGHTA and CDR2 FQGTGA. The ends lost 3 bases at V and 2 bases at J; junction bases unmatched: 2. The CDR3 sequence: CASSFSGGHTDTQYF. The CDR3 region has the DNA TGTGCCAGCAGCTTTAGCGGGGGGCACACAGATACGCAGTATTTT.

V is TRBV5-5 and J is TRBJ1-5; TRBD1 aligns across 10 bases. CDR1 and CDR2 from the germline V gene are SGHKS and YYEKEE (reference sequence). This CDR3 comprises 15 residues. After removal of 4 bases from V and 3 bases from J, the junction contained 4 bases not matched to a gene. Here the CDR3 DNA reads TGTGCCAGCAGCCCGGGACAGGGGAACAATCAGCCCCAGCATTTT. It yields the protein CASSPGQGNNQPQHF.

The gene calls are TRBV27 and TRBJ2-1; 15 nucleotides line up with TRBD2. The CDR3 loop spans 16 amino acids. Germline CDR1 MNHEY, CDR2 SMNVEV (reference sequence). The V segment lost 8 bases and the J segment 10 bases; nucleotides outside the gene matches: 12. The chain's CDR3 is CASPGLAGGPREEQFF. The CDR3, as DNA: TGTGCCAGCCCTGGACTAGCGGGAGGGCCTCGGGAAGAGCAGTTCTTC.

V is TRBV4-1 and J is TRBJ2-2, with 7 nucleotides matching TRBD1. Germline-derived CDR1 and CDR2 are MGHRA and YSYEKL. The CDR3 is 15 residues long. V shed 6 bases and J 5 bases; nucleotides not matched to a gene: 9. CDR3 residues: CASSYDRVGTGELFF. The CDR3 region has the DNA TGCGCCAGCAGTTACGACAGGGTGGGGACCGGGGAGCTGTTTTTT.

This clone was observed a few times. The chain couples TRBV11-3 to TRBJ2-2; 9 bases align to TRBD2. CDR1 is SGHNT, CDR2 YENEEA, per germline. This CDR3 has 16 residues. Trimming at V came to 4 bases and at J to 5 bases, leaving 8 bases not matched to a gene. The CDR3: CASSSTAGGLTGELFF. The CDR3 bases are TGTGCCAGCAGCTCCACCGCGGGGGGGTTGACCGGGGAGCTGTTTTTT. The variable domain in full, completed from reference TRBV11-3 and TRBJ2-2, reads EAGVVQSPRYKIIEKKQPVAFWCNPISGHNTLYWYLQNLGQGPELLIRYENEEAVDDSQLPKDRFSAERLKGVDSTLKIQPAELGDSAVYLCASSSTAGGLTGELFFGEGSRLTVL.

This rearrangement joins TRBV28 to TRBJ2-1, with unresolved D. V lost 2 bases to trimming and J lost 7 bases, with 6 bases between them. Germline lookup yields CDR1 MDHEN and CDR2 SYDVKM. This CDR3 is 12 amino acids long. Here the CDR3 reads CASSLGANEQFF. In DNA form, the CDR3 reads TGTGCCAGCAGTTTAGGAGCGAATGAGCAGTTCTTC.

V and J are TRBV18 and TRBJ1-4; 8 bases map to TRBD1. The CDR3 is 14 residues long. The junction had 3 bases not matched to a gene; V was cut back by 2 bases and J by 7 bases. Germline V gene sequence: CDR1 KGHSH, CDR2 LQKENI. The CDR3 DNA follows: TGTGCCAGCTCACCAGGACAGGGAATTGAAAAACTGTTTTTT. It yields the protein CASSPGQGIEKLFF.

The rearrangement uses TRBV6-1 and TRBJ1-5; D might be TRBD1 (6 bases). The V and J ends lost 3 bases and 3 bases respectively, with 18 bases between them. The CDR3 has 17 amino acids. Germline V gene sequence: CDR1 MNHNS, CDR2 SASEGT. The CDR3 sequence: CASSEAHAGEFNQPQHF. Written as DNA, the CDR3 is TGTGCCAGCAGTGAGGCCCATGCAGGGGAATTCAATCAGCCCCAGCATTTT.

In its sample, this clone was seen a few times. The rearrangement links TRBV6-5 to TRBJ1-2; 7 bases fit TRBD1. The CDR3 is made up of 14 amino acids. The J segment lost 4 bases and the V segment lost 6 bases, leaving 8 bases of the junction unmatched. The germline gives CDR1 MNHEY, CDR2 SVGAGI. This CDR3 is CASRSTGLSYGYTF. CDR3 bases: TGTGCCAGCAGGTCGACAGGGCTCTCCTATGGCTACACCTTC.

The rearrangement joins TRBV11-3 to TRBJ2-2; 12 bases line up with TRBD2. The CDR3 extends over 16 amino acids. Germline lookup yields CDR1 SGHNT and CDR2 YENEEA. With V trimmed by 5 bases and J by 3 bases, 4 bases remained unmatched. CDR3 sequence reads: CASSPGTSGYTGELFF. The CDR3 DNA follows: TGTGCCAGCAGCCCTGGGACTAGCGGGTACACCGGGGAGCTGTTTTTT.

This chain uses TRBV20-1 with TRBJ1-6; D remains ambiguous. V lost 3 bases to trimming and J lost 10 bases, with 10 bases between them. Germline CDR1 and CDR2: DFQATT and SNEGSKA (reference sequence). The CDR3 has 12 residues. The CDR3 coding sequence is TGCAGTGCTAGTACTGAGATCTCACCCCTCCACTTT. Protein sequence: CSASTEISPLHF.

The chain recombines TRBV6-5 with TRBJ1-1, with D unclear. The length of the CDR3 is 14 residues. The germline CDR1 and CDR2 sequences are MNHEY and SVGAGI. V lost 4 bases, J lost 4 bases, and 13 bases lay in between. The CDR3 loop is CASSSLASGTEAFF. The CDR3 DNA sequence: TGTGCCAGCAGTTCACTGGCCTCAGGCACTGAAGCTTTCTTT.

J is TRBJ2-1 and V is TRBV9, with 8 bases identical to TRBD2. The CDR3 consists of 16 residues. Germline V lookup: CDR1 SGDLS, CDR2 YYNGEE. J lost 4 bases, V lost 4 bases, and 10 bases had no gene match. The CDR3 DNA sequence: TGTGCCAGCAGCTCCAAGGCGGGGGGCAAGTACAATGAGCAGTTCTTC. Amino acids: CASSSKAGGKYNEQFF. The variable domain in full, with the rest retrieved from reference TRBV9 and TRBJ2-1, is DSGVTQTPKHLITATGQRVTLRCSPRSGDLSVYWYQQSLDQGLQFLIQYYNGEERAKGNILERFSAQQFPDLHSELNLSSLELGDSALYFCASSSKAGGKYNEQFFGPGTRLTVL.

CDR3 bases: TGTGCCAGCTCACCACCGAACTCAGGGGGCTCGAACACTGAAGCTTTCTTT. Residues: CASSPPNSGGSNTEAFF. The gene calls are TRBV18 and TRBJ1-1, with 8 bases that match TRBD1. With V trimmed by 0 bases and J by 1 base, 7 bases remained unmatched. Looked up from germline, CDR1 is KGHSH and CDR2 is LQKENI. This CDR3 region has 17 residues. The full variable domain, completed using reference TRBV18 and TRBJ1-1, is NAGVMQNPRHLVRRRGQEARLRCSPMKGHSHVYWYRQLPEEGLKFMVYLQKENIIDESGMPKERFSAEFPKEGPSILRIQQVVRGDSAAYFCASSPPNSGGSNTEAFFGQGTRLTVV.

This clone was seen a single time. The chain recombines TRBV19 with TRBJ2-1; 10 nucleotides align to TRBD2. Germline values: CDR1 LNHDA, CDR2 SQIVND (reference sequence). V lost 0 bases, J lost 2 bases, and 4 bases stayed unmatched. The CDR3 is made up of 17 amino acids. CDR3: CASSIDGAGGPYNEQFF. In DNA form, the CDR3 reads TGTGCCAGTAGTATAGACGGAGCGGGAGGGCCCTACAATGAGCAGTTCTTC.

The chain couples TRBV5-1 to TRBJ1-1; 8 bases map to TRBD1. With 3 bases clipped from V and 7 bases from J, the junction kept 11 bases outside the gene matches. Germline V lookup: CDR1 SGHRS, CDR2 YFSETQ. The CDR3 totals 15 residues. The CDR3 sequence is CASSYRDRPPFEAFF. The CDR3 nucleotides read TGCGCCAGCAGCTATCGGGACAGGCCACCTTTTGAAGCTTTCTTT.

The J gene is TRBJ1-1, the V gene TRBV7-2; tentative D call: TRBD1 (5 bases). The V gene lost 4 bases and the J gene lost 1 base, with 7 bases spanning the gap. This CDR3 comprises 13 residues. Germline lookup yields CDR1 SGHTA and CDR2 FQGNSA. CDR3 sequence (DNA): TGTGCCAGCAGCTGGACACGGAACACTGAAGCTTTCTTT. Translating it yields CASSWTRNTEAFF.

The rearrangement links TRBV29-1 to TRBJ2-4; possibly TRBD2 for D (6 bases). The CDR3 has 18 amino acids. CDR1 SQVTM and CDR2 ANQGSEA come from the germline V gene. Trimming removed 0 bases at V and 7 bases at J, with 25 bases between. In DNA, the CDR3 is TGCAGCGTTGAAGATCTTGAAGGGACCCCCGGGAGTCCGAACATTCAGTACTTC. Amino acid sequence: CSVEDLEGTPGSPNIQYF.

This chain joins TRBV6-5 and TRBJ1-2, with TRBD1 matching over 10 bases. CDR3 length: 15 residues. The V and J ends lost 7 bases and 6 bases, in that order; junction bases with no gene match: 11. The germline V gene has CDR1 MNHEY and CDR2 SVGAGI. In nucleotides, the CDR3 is TGTGCCAGCAAGAGACAGGGGGCCCAACTGGATGGCTACACCTTC. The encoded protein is CASKRQGAQLDGYTF.

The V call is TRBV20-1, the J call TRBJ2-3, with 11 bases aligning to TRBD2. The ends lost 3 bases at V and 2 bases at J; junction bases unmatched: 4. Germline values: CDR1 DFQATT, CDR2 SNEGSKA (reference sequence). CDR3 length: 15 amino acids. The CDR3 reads CSASRLAGITDTQYF. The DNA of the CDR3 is TGCAGTGCTAGTCGACTAGCGGGAATCACAGATACGCAGTATTTT.

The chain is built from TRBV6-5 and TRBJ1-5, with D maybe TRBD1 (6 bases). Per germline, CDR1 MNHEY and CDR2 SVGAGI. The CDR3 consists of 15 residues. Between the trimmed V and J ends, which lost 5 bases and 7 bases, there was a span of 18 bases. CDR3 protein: CASSPGQGYWQPQHF. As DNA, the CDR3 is TGTGCCAGCAGTCCGGGGCAGGGGTATTGGCAGCCCCAGCATTTT.

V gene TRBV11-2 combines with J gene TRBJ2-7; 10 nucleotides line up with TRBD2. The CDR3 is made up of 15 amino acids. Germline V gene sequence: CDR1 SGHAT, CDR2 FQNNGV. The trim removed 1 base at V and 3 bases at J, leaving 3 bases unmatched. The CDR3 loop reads CASSLVGTSDYEQYF. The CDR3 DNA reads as TGTGCCAGCAGCTTAGTGGGGACTAGCGACTACGAGCAGTACTTC.

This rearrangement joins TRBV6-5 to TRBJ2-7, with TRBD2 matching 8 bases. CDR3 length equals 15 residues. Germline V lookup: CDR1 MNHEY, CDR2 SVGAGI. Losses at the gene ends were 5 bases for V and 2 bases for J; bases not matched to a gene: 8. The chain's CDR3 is CASSTGGTATYEQYF. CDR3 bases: TGTGCCAGCAGTACGGGGGGGACCGCGACCTACGAGCAGTACTTC.